The entry below describes one T cell receptor (beta chain). What this receptor recognizes is not known. There are no base qualities to consult, and no much larger clone falls within one base. The immunoSEQ Assay, a bias-controlled multiplex PCR, was used to amplify TCRbeta CDR3 regions from genomic DNA. On the study's bioinformatics: Nucleated cell counts per sample were estimated from amplification of reference gene primers within the assay. Sequence reads were collapsed and filtered to measure the absolute abundance of every unique TCRbeta CDR3 rearrangement. For each sample, productive Simpson clonality was calculated by taking the square root of Simpson's diversity index across productive rearrangements. TCRdb obtained this table from immuneACCESS and retained in-frame rearrangements with V and J assigned. These tables miss some clones; where compared with another copy, unresolved V genes account for less than half of the shortfall, and the remainder is unexplained. Clone size and the V and J calls come from that table; the DNA yielded D and trimming. In all, the sample holds under 300,000 clones, and 88% of those were seen once. 0.7% to 0.85% of the sample is in the top ten clones.

The entry originates in a study of blood T cell repertoires in COVID-19 (dated by TCRdb to 2019 to 2021). For context, the study as a whole: Samples covering the acute and convalescent phases of COVID-19 were provided by collaborators in the United States, Italy and Spain. The prospective study material was composed of cDNA or gDNA derived from T cells, B-cell-depleted T cells, or PBMCs. Subjects who had been exposed to COVID-19, were actively infected with it, or had recovered from it provided the deeply sampled blood TCRbeta repertoires that made up the dataset. The repertoires were released in a freely available public database intended as a resource for research on the immune response to SARS-CoV-2. The samples were drawn from two sources: the first 160 participants of the ongoing ImmuneRACE study, and 950 to 1,500 subjects contributed by 6 global collaborators. Nearly every sample came with metadata listing a de-identified subject ID, COVID-19 status, age in years and sex. Where available, HLA class I and class II types were obtained from metadata supplied by the sample provider rather than from assay-based typing.

Results and caveats for the whole study, not just this receptor: The amount of clinical and demographic metadata varied by source and participant and was provided uncurated.

Germline trimming amounts to 3 bases on V and 5 bases on J, with 8 as the count of junction bases outside the gene matches. The germline V gene yields SGHVS for CDR1 and FNYEAQ for CDR2. From cysteine to phenylalanine, the CDR3 is 15 amino acids long. The kept DNA is CDR3 alone, 45 bases in frame from the first base. Each collaborating institution followed its own protocols to collect whole blood in K2EDTA tubes. For TCRbeta analysis, collaborators shipped samples in one of three forms: frozen whole blood, isolated PBMCs, or DNA extracted from either of those sample types. Recombination connected TRBV7-6 to TRBJ2-5; 8 middle bases align to TRBD2. The specimen sequenced was peripheral blood. The TCR was taken from a woman in her 30s with acute or convalescent COVID-19. Here the CDR3 is given as CASSFKPREGETQYF. The bases are TGTGCCAGCAGCTTCAAGCCACGGGAGGGGGAGACCCAGTACTTC.